Only a few counts were recorded for the clone carrying this T cell receptor (beta chain). Through a sample-barcoded 5' primer and a J-beta primer mix, a second PCR was run for roughly 7 to 11 cycles. Per-sample output comprised a minimum of 3 million paired-end reads containing CDR3. TCRdb re-called the 5' RACE reads through MiXCR, storing one row per CDR3 protein. In the table there are about 1,400,000 distinct CDR3 sequences, 42% of which are singletons. The length of the CDR3 is 16 residues. Germline lookup yields CDR1 SGHRS and CDR2 YFSETQ. Germline trimming cut 0 bases from V and 5 bases from J; bases unmatched to any gene: 8. The data are from a study of blood T cells in healthy people across ages.

The clonotype comes from a woman younger than 30 in good health. Sequencing was done on a sample of blood. The chain has TRBV5-1 and TRBJ2-3; TRBD2 agrees at 8 bases. CDR3 nucleotide sequence: TGCGCCAGCAGCTTGGCCCCAGCGGGAGATGTAGATACGCAGTATTTT. Its protein product is CASSLAPAGDVDTQYF.